This T cell receptor (beta chain) was captured by sequencing in a study of CD8 T cells in ankylosing spondylitis. TCRdb used MiXCR to reprocess the 5' RACE reads, holding one entry per CDR3 protein. This table has about 270,000 distinct CDR3 sequences, more than 25% appearing once. This TCR derives from a male donor with ankylosing spondylitis or in good health (not recorded which). Sequences were obtained from blood, either unsorted or a sorted T cell fraction (not recorded which).

The CDR3: CASSIGGGAGFDEQFF. In DNA, the CDR3 is TGTGCCAGTAGTATAGGGGGGGGAGCGGGGTTCGATGAGCAGTTCTTC. The chain is built from TRBV19 and TRBJ2-1; 7 bases are shared with TRBD2. J was trimmed by 8 bases and V by 1 base; bases with no gene match: 11. Looked up from germline, CDR1 is LNHDA and CDR2 is SQIVND (reference sequence). The CDR3 loop spans 16 amino acids.